The 13 T cell receptor beta chains reported below all come from one sample, sequenced in a study of T cell responses to AZD1222 COVID-19 vaccine. The data were produced by immunoSEQ multiplex PCR, yet TCRdb's version contains in-frame clones alone and is incomplete. Here the sample spans 90,000 to 100,000 clones, around 89% being singletons. The input for sequencing was peripheral blood, taken on day 0 of AZD1222 vaccination. The receptor set was obtained from an adult in good health.

The chain uses TRBV4-2 and TRBJ2-3; TRBD1 aligns across 8 bases. J lost 1 base, V lost 7 bases, and 10 bases had no gene match. CDR1 is LGHNA, CDR2 YNFKEQ, per germline. The CDR3 runs to 16 residues. In DNA form, the CDR3 reads TGTGCCAGCAACCCTACCAGGGGGCCCGGCACAGATACGCAGTATTTT. It yields the protein CASNPTRGPGTDTQYF.

The V call is TRBV25-1, the J call TRBJ1-1; D is undetermined. The CDR3 contains 11 residues. Germline CDR1 and CDR2: MGHDK and SYGVNS. The V and J ends lost 2 bases and 7 bases respectively, with 5 bases between them. CDR3 amino acids: CASSEGLEAFF. The DNA for the CDR3 is TGTGCCAGCAGTGAAGGGCTTGAAGCTTTCTTT.

This rearrangement joins TRBV28 to TRBJ2-7; 9 bases fit TRBD1. Germline CDR1 is MDHEN and CDR2 is SYDVKM. This CDR3 has 13 amino acids. V lost 2 bases and J lost 6; bases outside the gene matches: 2. This CDR3 is CASSLVTGGEQYF. The DNA for the CDR3 is TGTGCCAGCAGTTTAGTGACAGGGGGCGAGCAGTACTTC.

This clone has just a few counts. The chain is built from TRBV13 and TRBJ2-3; D uncertain. Germline V CDR1 and CDR2: PRHDT, FYEKMQ (reference sequence). V lost 0 bases, J lost 2 bases, and 12 bases lay in between. The CDR3 length is 16 residues. Here the CDR3 DNA reads TGTGCCAGCAGCTTAGGCCTTTCCCACCACACAGATACGCAGTATTTT. Translation gives CASSLGLSHHTDTQYF.

This chain links TRBV5-1 with TRBJ2-3; 7 positions match TRBD1. The CDR3 loop spans 15 amino acids. CDR1 is SGHRS and CDR2 is YFSETQ in the germline V gene. Germline trimming cut 4 bases from V and 2 bases from J; bases unmatched to any gene: 7. CDR3 in DNA: TGCGCCAGCAGCGCTGGGGGACAGATCACAGATACGCAGTATTTT. Its protein is CASSAGGQITDTQYF.

The V and J genes are TRBV6-2 or TRBV6-3 and TRBJ2-7, with D maybe TRBD2 (5 bases). Germline V CDR1 and CDR2: MNHEY, SVGEGT. The CDR3 is made up of 16 amino acids. With 3 bases removed from V and 4 bases from J, the gap between germline ends came to 19 bases. CDR3 DNA: TGTGCCAGCAGTTATCGATCCGGGGTGTCGCCGTACGAGCAGTACTTC. This gives the protein CASSYRSGVSPYEQYF.

This rearrangement joins TRBV19 to TRBJ1-5; D gene ambiguous. The CDR3 has 15 amino acids. V dropped 7 bases and J dropped 1 base, with 14 bases sitting between them. Germline V gives CDR1 LNHDA, CDR2 SQIVND (reference sequence). The CDR3 bases are TGTGCCAGTACCTTTGAAGGTTCGAGCAATCAGCCCCAGCATTTT. Encoded protein: CASTFEGSSNQPQHF.

This clone was found once. The chain combines TRBV18 with TRBJ2-3; D might be TRBD1 (5 bases). With 2 bases removed from V and 0 bases from J, the gap between germline ends came to 12 bases. The CDR3 is 16 amino acids. Looked up from germline, CDR1 is KGHSH and CDR2 is LQKENI. The CDR3 nucleotides read TGTGCCAGCTCACCAAGGACATCATCTAGCACAGATACGCAGTATTTT. It translates to CASSPRTSSSTDTQYF. The entire variable domain, with the rest obtained from reference TRBV18 and TRBJ2-3, is as follows: NAGVMQNPRHLVRRRGQEARLRCSPMKGHSHVYWYRQLPEEGLKFMVYLQKENIIDESGMPKERFSAEFPKEGPSILRIQQVVRGDSAAYFCASSPRTSSSTDTQYFGPGTRLTVL.

The gene calls are TRBV7-6 and TRBJ2-5; D unclear. CDR3 length equals 15 residues. Germline V gene data show CDR1 as SGHVS and CDR2 as FNYEAQ. Trimming shortened V by 2 bases and J by 2 bases, and 12 bases separated the two germline ends. This chain's CDR3 is CASSLMGGLQETQYF. The CDR3 nucleotides read TGTGCCAGCAGCTTAATGGGCGGCTTACAAGAGACCCAGTACTTC.

V usage is TRBV18 and J usage is TRBJ1-2; maybe TRBD1 (6 bases). Trimming shortened V by 6 bases and J by 2 bases, and 19 bases separated the two germline ends. The length of the CDR3 is 16 residues. The V gene's germline CDR1 is KGHSH and CDR2 LQKENI. The CDR3 sequence is CASSPVQGNGNYGYTF. The DNA of the CDR3 is TGTGCCAGCTCCCCGGTACAGGGAAACGGGAACTATGGCTACACCTTC.

A note on this clone: The germline gene is not matched at one end of the junction; a read error may be the cause. This chain links TRBV7-2 with TRBJ1-5; 10 bases are a match to TRBD1. The CDR3 has 15 residues. Per germline, CDR1 SGHTA and CDR2 FQGNSA. The CDR3 nucleotides read TGTGCCAGCAGCTTACGGGACAGGGGCCACCCGGCGCTTTTTTTT. Protein: CASSLRDRGHPALFF.

V usage is TRBV18 and J usage is TRBJ1-1, with D perhaps matching TRBD1 (6 bases). Deletions cut 4 bases from V and 1 base from J, with 10 bases between. CDR1 and CDR2 (germline): KGHSH, LQKENI. The CDR3 loop spans 14 amino acids. CDR3 amino acids: CASSLSTGNTEAFF. Here the CDR3 DNA reads TGTGCCAGCTCACTCTCGACAGGGAACACTGAAGCTTTCTTT. The variable domain in full, with the rest retrieved from reference TRBV18 and TRBJ1-1, is NAGVMQNPRHLVRRRGQEARLRCSPMKGHSHVYWYRQLPEEGLKFMVYLQKENIIDESGMPKERFSAEFPKEGPSILRIQQVVRGDSAAYFCASSLSTGNTEAFFGQGTRLTVV.

This clone has only one observation. The chain uses TRBV5-1 and TRBJ2-5, with 8 bases that match TRBD2. CDR1 is SGHRS and CDR2 is YFSETQ in the germline V gene. The V gene end was trimmed by 4 bases and the J gene end by 4 bases; junction bases not matched to a gene: 15. CDR3 length equals 17 residues. The CDR3 DNA follows: TGCGCCAGCAGCCCCGGAGCTTCTCCCAGCGGGAGAGAGACCCAGTACTTC. Its translation is CASSPGASPSGRETQYF.